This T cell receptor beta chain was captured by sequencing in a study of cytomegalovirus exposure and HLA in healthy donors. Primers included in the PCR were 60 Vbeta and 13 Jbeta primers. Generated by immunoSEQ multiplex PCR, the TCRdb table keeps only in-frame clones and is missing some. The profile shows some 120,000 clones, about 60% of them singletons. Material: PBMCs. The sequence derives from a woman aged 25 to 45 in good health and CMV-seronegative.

The CDR3 spells CASSLYPGMNTEAFF. As DNA, the CDR3 is TGTGCCAGCAGTTTGTATCCAGGGATGAACACTGAAGCTTTCTTT. The chain employs TRBV27 and TRBJ1-1; D may be TRBD1 (5 bases). Deletions cut 3 bases from V and 0 bases from J, with 11 bases between. This CDR3 contains 15 residues. Germline CDR1 is MNHEY and CDR2 is SMNVEV (reference sequence).